These T cell receptor beta chains were read from a single sample in a study of blood T cell repertoires in COVID-19. Only in-frame clones appear in the TCRdb table, and some are missing; sequencing was by immunoSEQ multiplex PCR. The repertoire consists of under 400,000 clones, with almost 90% occurring once and the leading ten covering 6.5%. The sequencing input was peripheral blood. The receptors stem from a man aged 18-30 years with active or convalescent COVID-19. Each CDR3 is given with its conserved first and last residue. The order of the fields is V gene, D gene, clone size, CDR3 length, J gene, CDR3 DNA, CDR3 protein. The D gene is left open where the match is weak. The size field is filled for only some rows; it gives once, few, many or a size class.

TRBV19	-	-	15	TRBJ2-1	TGTGCCAGTACAGACACCAGTAGCTCCTACAATGAGCAGTTCTTC	CASTDTSSSYNEQFF
TRBV6-5	TRBD2	-	13	TRBJ2-5	TGTGCCAGCAGGTCTAGCGGACAAGAGACCCAGTACTTC	CASRSSGQETQYF
TRBV27	-	-	14	TRBJ1-1	TGTGCCAGCAGTTTATCAGTGGGGGGTACTGAAGCTTTCTTT	CASSLSVGGTEAFF
TRBV4-1	-	-	17	TRBJ1-1	TGCGCCAGCAGCCAAGGCGAGGACGGGAATACTGGGACTGAAGCTTTCTTT	CASSQGEDGNTGTEAFF
TRBV24-1	TRBD1	-	13	TRBJ2-2	TGTGCCACCAGAGGACAGGGGGCCGGGGAGCTGTTTTTT	CATRGQGAGELFF
TRBV5-1	-	-	14	TRBJ1-2	TGCGCCAGCCAAATGGAGTCCGGGTTTGGTGGCTACACCTTC	CASQMESGFGGYTF
TRBV4-3	-	-	14	TRBJ1-1	TGCGCCAGCAGCCAAGATACGGGTAGGACTGAAGCTTTCTTT	CASSQDTGRTEAFF
TRBV7-6	-	-	17	TRBJ1-3	TGTGCCAGCAGCTTAGAAGCCCCTAGCGTCTCTGGAAACACCATATATTTT	CASSLEAPSVSGNTIYF
TRBV5-6	-	-	14	TRBJ2-1	TGTGCCAGCAGCTTCGGGGGTTTCTACAATGAGCAGTTCTTC	CASSFGGFYNEQFF
TRBV28	-	-	12	TRBJ1-5	TGTGCCAGCAGTTTATCCGGGGGGAACCAGCATTTT	CASSLSGGNQHF
TRBV19	TRBD2	once	21	TRBJ2-1	TGTGCCAGTAGTTACCCCTCGTCGGGACTAGCGGGGTCTAGCTCCTACAATGAGCAGTTCTTC	CASSYPSSGLAGSSSYNEQFF
TRBV28	TRBD1	-	14	TRBJ1-2	TGTGCCAGCAGTTTCGTGGCCGAGGGGGCTCGCTACACCTTC	CASSFVAEGARYTF
TRBV20-1	-	-	13	TRBJ2-5	TGCAGTGCTAGTATTTCGAGCTTTGAGACCCAGTACTTC	CSASISSFETQYF
TRBV4-3	TRBD1	once	15	TRBJ1-4	TGCGCCAGCAGCCAAGGAGGGGGCCCTCATGAAAAACTGTTTTTT	CASSQGGGPHEKLFF
TRBV3-1/TRBV3-2	-	-	11	TRBJ2-7	TGTGCCAGCAGCCAAGTTAAAGAGCAGTACTTC	CASSQVKEQYF
TRBV4-1	TRBD1	-	15	TRBJ1-6	TGCGCCAGCAGCCAACCCTGGGACAGTAATTCACCCCTCCACTTT	CASSQPWDSNSPLHF
TRBV4-3	TRBD1	-	15	TRBJ2-2	TGCGCCAGCAGCCGGGGGGACAGGGGGTCCGGGGAGCTGTTTTTT	CASSRGDRGSGELFF
TRBV18	TRBD2	-	16	TRBJ2-1	TGTGCCAGCTCATCGGGACTAGCGTTTTCATACAATGAGCAGTTCTTC	CASSSGLAFSYNEQFF